Sequencing of this T cell receptor (beta chain) was carried out in a study of T cells in Graves' hyperthyroidism and ophthalmopathy. Researchers amplified the TCR beta CDR3 regions from RNA transcripts. The primer set for the first-round RT-PCR of the TCR CDR3 was HTBI. TCRdb called the multiplex PCR reads again in MiXCR, with one record for every CDR3 protein. The sample shows 450,000 to 600,000 distinct CDR3 sequences, 11% to 15% of them seen only once. Ten or more counts support this clonotype. Germline CDR1 is MDHEN and CDR2 is SYDVKM. V shed 5 bases and J shed 1 base, with 17 bases lying between them. The CDR3 totals 16 residues.

Sequences were obtained from blood. This TCR was recovered from a woman in her thirties or forties with Graves' hyperthyroidism. The rearrangement uses TRBV28 and TRBJ1-2; no firm D call. The CDR3 loop reads CASSPRLGLFNYGYTF. CDR3 coding DNA: TGTGCCAGCAGTCCCCGACTCGGATTGTTTAACTATGGCTACACCTTC.